A selection of T cell receptor beta chains follows, all from one sample in a study of blood T cell repertoires in COVID-19. Sequencing was performed with immunoSEQ multiplex PCR; in TCRdb, only in-frame clones are kept and a portion is missing. The sample records more than 300,000 clones, 92% being singletons. The sequenced sample consisted of PBMCs or T cells enriched from blood (not recorded which). These receptors were collected from a woman aged 25 to 45 who had recovered from COVID-19. CDR3s include the opening cysteine and the closing phenylalanine or tryptophan. Each record gives: J gene, V gene, CDR3 length, clone size, D gene, CDR3 DNA, CDR3 protein. D genes are given only for firm matches. The size field is filled for only some rows; it gives once, few, many or a size class.

J: TRBJ2-5
V: TRBV9
length: 14
size: NA
D: NA
DNA: TGTGCCAGCAGCGTAGGCCCGCGACAAGAGACCCAGTACTTC
CDR3: CASSVGPRQETQYF

J: TRBJ2-7
V: TRBV28
length: 14
size: NA
D: NA
DNA: TGTGCCAGCCAGCCAGGGGTAAGCTCCTACGAGCAGTACTTC
CDR3: CASQPGVSSYEQYF

J: TRBJ1-6
V: TRBV7-2
length: 15
size: NA
D: NA
DNA: TGTGCCAGCAGCTTATCAGGGTCCTATAATTCACCCCTCCACTTT
CDR3: CASSLSGSYNSPLHF

J: TRBJ1-4
V: TRBV5-6
length: 15
size: NA
D: TRBD1
DNA: TGTGCCAGCAGCACAGGACAGGGGAATTATGAAAAACTGTTTTTT
CDR3: CASSTGQGNYEKLFF

J: TRBJ1-6
V: TRBV11-2
length: 14
size: NA
D: TRBD1
DNA: TGTGCCAGCAGCTCCCGGGACAGAAATTCACCCCTCCACTTT
CDR3: CASSSRDRNSPLHF

J: TRBJ1-1
V: TRBV28
length: 12
size: NA
D: NA
DNA: TGTGCCAGCAGCCTCGGGACATTAGAAGCTTTCTTT
CDR3: CASSLGTLEAFF

J: TRBJ2-5
V: TRBV9
length: 13
size: once
D: NA
DNA: TGTGCCAGCAGCGACAGACTAGTTAGCGCCCAGTACTTC
CDR3: CASSDRLVSAQYF

J: TRBJ2-1
V: TRBV24-1
length: 14
size: NA
D: NA
DNA: TGTGCCACCAGTAGGGACACCCCCTACAATGAGCAGTTCTTC
CDR3: CATSRDTPYNEQFF

J: TRBJ1-1
V: TRBV7-9
length: 15
size: few
D: TRBD1
DNA: TGTGCCAGCAGCCCAAACCGGGACAGGGACACTGAAGCTTTCTTT
CDR3: CASSPNRDRDTEAFF

J: TRBJ2-1
V: TRBV28
length: 14
size: few
D: NA
DNA: TGTGCCAGCAGTTTCGGGGAAGGTTACAATGAGCAGTTCTTC
CDR3: CASSFGEGYNEQFF

J: TRBJ2-1
V: TRBV9
length: 15
size: once
D: TRBD1
DNA: TGTGCCAGCAGCGGCCGACAGGGGGCGTACAATGAGCAGTTCTTC
CDR3: CASSGRQGAYNEQFF

J: TRBJ2-7
V: TRBV19
length: 15
size: NA
D: TRBD1
DNA: TGTGCCAGTAGTATGGGACAGGGCTCCTCCTACGAGCAGTACTTC
CDR3: CASSMGQGSSYEQYF

J: TRBJ2-1
V: TRBV18
length: 14
size: NA
D: TRBD2
DNA: TGTGCCAGCTCACAAGGGACTAGGGAGAATGAGCAGTTCTTC
CDR3: CASSQGTRENEQFF

J: TRBJ1-5
V: TRBV2
length: 16
size: NA
D: TRBD1
DNA: TGTGCCAGCAGTGGTATACAGGGGGCTCTCAATCAGCCCCAGCATTTT
CDR3: CASSGIQGALNQPQHF

J: TRBJ2-7
V: TRBV12-5
length: 17
size: NA
D: TRBD1
DNA: TGTGCTAGTGGTTTGCCCCGCGTGGACAGGTACTCCTACGAGCAGTACTTC
CDR3: CASGLPRVDRYSYEQYF